These T cell receptor beta chains were read from a single sample in a study of blood T cells in healthy people across ages. TCRdb re-derived calls from the 5' RACE reads in MiXCR, one entry per CDR3 protein. The sample lists about 1,600,000 distinct CDR3 sequences; roughly 40% were seen once. Material: blood. These receptor sequences come from a woman between 18 and 30 years old in good health. Each CDR3 is given with its conserved first and last residue. The order of the fields is CDR3 protein, CDR3 DNA, clone size, J gene, V gene, D gene. A D gene is named only where the DNA matches it firmly. Where a row states a size, it is once, few, many or the class of an expanded clone; other rows omit it.

cdr3_aa: CASSLEGLYGYTF
cdr3_nt: TGCGCCAGCAGTCTCGAGGGACTATATGGCTACACCTTC
clone_size: few
j_call: TRBJ1-2
v_call: TRBV5-1
d_call: NA

cdr3_aa: CASSRQAGTSADEQYF
cdr3_nt: TGTGCCAGCAGCCGCCAGGCCGGGACTAGTGCCGACGAGCAGTACTTC
clone_size: NA
j_call: TRBJ2-7
v_call: TRBV7-2
d_call: TRBD2

cdr3_aa: CASSPPGQINGYTF
cdr3_nt: TGTGCCAGCAGCCCGCCGGGACAGATTAACGGCTACACCTTC
clone_size: NA
j_call: TRBJ1-2
v_call: TRBV7-6
d_call: TRBD1

cdr3_aa: CASREGTNEQYF
cdr3_nt: TGTGCCAGCAGGGAGGGTACCAATGAGCAGTACTTC
clone_size: once
j_call: TRBJ2-7
v_call: TRBV6-1
d_call: NA

cdr3_aa: CASSPLTGGAYNEQYF
cdr3_nt: TGTGCCAGCAGCCCTCTGACTGGCGGGGCCTACAATGAGCAGTACTTC
clone_size: NA
j_call: TRBJ2-7
v_call: TRBV7-9
d_call: NA

cdr3_aa: CASSAGLGLTEAFF
cdr3_nt: TGTGCCAGCAGCGCCGGGCTGGGTCTCACTGAAGCTTTCTTT
clone_size: NA
j_call: TRBJ1-1
v_call: TRBV9
d_call: NA

cdr3_aa: CAISLVGEQFF
cdr3_nt: TGTGCCATCAGTCTCGTGGGTGAGCAGTTCTTC
clone_size: NA
j_call: TRBJ2-1
v_call: TRBV10-3
d_call: NA

cdr3_aa: CASSQGSSAGGFNEQFF
cdr3_nt: TGTGCCAGCAGCCAGGGGAGTTCGGCAGGGGGCTTCAATGAGCAGTTCTTC
clone_size: NA
j_call: TRBJ2-1
v_call: TRBV4-2
d_call: TRBD1

cdr3_aa: CASSPSRTYNEQFF
cdr3_nt: TGTGCCAGCAGCCCCTCCCGGACCTACAATGAGCAGTTCTTC
clone_size: NA
j_call: TRBJ2-1
v_call: TRBV27
d_call: NA

cdr3_aa: CASSQDIGGRAPHNEQYF
cdr3_nt: TGTGCCAGCAGCCAAGATATCGGCGGGAGGGCCCCGCACAATGAGCAGTACTTC
clone_size: NA
j_call: TRBJ2-7
v_call: TRBV3-1
d_call: TRBD2

cdr3_aa: CASSLRRTSGGAPSYNEQFF
cdr3_nt: TGTGCCAGCAGTTTACGGCGGACTAGCGGGGGGGCCCCCTCCTACAATGAGCAGTTCTTC
clone_size: NA
j_call: TRBJ2-1
v_call: TRBV28
d_call: TRBD2

cdr3_aa: CASSGGTGNQPQHF
cdr3_nt: TGTGCCAGCAGTGGGGGGACAGGGAATCAGCCCCAGCATTTT
clone_size: many
j_call: TRBJ1-5
v_call: TRBV28
d_call: TRBD1

cdr3_aa: CASSPSWVGTDTQYF
cdr3_nt: TGTGCCAGCAGCCCCTCGTGGGTTGGGACAGATACGCAGTATTTT
clone_size: NA
j_call: TRBJ2-3
v_call: TRBV6-2/TRBV6-3
d_call: NA

cdr3_aa: CASSQVTGVGEAFF
cdr3_nt: TGTGCCAGCAGCCAAGTGACAGGGGTCGGTGAAGCTTTCTTT
clone_size: NA
j_call: TRBJ1-1
v_call: TRBV3-1
d_call: TRBD1

cdr3_aa: CASSSRTVMNTEAFF
cdr3_nt: TGTGCCAGCAGTTCTCGGACAGTCATGAACACTGAAGCTTTCTTT
clone_size: NA
j_call: TRBJ1-1
v_call: TRBV6-5
d_call: NA

cdr3_aa: CASSYAQGFYEQYF
cdr3_nt: TGTGCCAGCAGTTACGCCCAGGGATTCTACGAGCAGTACTTC
clone_size: NA
j_call: TRBJ2-7
v_call: TRBV6-5
d_call: NA

cdr3_aa: CASSVAREAEAFF
cdr3_nt: TGTGCCAGCAGCGTAGCGAGGGAAGCTGAAGCTTTCTTT
clone_size: NA
j_call: TRBJ1-1
v_call: TRBV11-2
d_call: NA

cdr3_aa: CSVGFIGANQPQHF
cdr3_nt: TGCAGCGTGGGTTTTATTGGGGCCAATCAGCCCCAGCATTTT
clone_size: NA
j_call: TRBJ1-5
v_call: TRBV29-1
d_call: NA

cdr3_aa: CASSLAGTGGYTF
cdr3_nt: TGTGCCAGCAGTTTGGCGGGGACTGGAGGCTACACCTTC
clone_size: few
j_call: TRBJ1-2
v_call: TRBV27
d_call: NA

cdr3_aa: CASRERTRRETQYF
cdr3_nt: TGTGCCAGCAGGGAACGGACTAGAAGGGAGACCCAGTACTTC
clone_size: NA
j_call: TRBJ2-5
v_call: TRBV2
d_call: TRBD2

cdr3_aa: CASSRVIERANNEQFF
cdr3_nt: TGTGCCAGCAGCCGGGTTATCGAGCGGGCCAACAATGAGCAGTTCTTC
clone_size: once
j_call: TRBJ2-1
v_call: TRBV3-1
d_call: NA

cdr3_aa: CASSYTQREEGYTF
cdr3_nt: TGTGCCAGCAGTTATACCCAACGGGAAGAAGGCTACACCTTC
clone_size: NA
j_call: TRBJ1-2
v_call: TRBV6-6
d_call: NA

cdr3_aa: CAIGTGPYEQYF
cdr3_nt: TGTGCCATTGGGACAGGGCCCTACGAGCAGTACTTC
clone_size: few
j_call: TRBJ2-7
v_call: TRBV28
d_call: TRBD1

cdr3_aa: CASRKQVGEQYF
cdr3_nt: TGTGCCAGCAGAAAACAGGTGGGCGAGCAGTACTTC
clone_size: few
j_call: TRBJ2-7
v_call: TRBV12-3/TRBV12-4
d_call: NA

cdr3_aa: CASSQDTGGGIYNEQFF
cdr3_nt: TGCGCCAGCAGCCAGGACACAGGGGGCGGAATCTACAATGAGCAGTTCTTC
clone_size: NA
j_call: TRBJ2-1
v_call: TRBV4-1
d_call: TRBD1

cdr3_aa: CASSDFQSSYNEQFF
cdr3_nt: TGTGCCAGCAGTGATTTCCAGAGCTCCTACAATGAGCAGTTCTTC
clone_size: NA
j_call: TRBJ2-1
v_call: TRBV25-1
d_call: NA

cdr3_aa: CAISESGYNEQFF
cdr3_nt: TGTGCCATCAGTGAGTCCGGTTACAATGAGCAGTTCTTC
clone_size: many
j_call: TRBJ2-1
v_call: TRBV10-3
d_call: NA

cdr3_aa: CAISVGYEQYF
cdr3_nt: TGTGCCATCAGTGTGGGCTACGAGCAGTACTTC
clone_size: many
j_call: TRBJ2-7
v_call: TRBV10-3
d_call: NA

cdr3_aa: CASSLDRTAYGYTF
cdr3_nt: TGTGCCAGCAGCTTAGACCGGACAGCCTATGGCTACACCTTC
clone_size: NA
j_call: TRBJ1-2
v_call: TRBV13
d_call: NA

cdr3_aa: CASSLGAGGQPQHF
cdr3_nt: TGTGCCAGCAGTTTAGGTGCAGGGGGTCAGCCCCAGCATTTT
clone_size: NA
j_call: TRBJ1-5
v_call: TRBV12-3/TRBV12-4
d_call: TRBD1

cdr3_aa: CASGPGTTPGDTQYF
cdr3_nt: TGTGCTAGTGGCCCGGGGACTACCCCTGGAGATACGCAGTATTTT
clone_size: NA
j_call: TRBJ2-3
v_call: TRBV12-5
d_call: TRBD2

cdr3_aa: CASSLSGGQSEQFF
cdr3_nt: TGTGCCAGCAGTTTATCTGGAGGGCAGAGTGAGCAGTTCTTC
clone_size: NA
j_call: TRBJ2-1
v_call: TRBV27
d_call: NA

cdr3_aa: CAHGGGQFDTQYF
cdr3_nt: TGTGCCCACGGGGGGGGCCAATTCGATACGCAGTATTTT
clone_size: NA
j_call: TRBJ2-3
v_call: TRBV10-3
d_call: TRBD2

cdr3_aa: CASSWRESNQPQHF
cdr3_nt: TGTGCCAGCAGCTGGAGGGAATCCAATCAGCCCCAGCATTTT
clone_size: NA
j_call: TRBJ1-5
v_call: TRBV7-2
d_call: NA

cdr3_aa: CASSLPLGLPETQYF
cdr3_nt: TGCGCCAGCAGCTTACCACTGGGACTACCGGAGACCCAGTACTTC
clone_size: NA
j_call: TRBJ2-5
v_call: TRBV5-1
d_call: TRBD2

cdr3_aa: CASSQGGKNTEAFF
cdr3_nt: TGTGCCAGCAGCCAAGGGGGAAAAAACACTGAAGCTTTCTTT
clone_size: few
j_call: TRBJ1-1
v_call: TRBV3-1
d_call: NA

cdr3_aa: CASSSGWGAGELFF
cdr3_nt: TGTGCCAGCAGTTCGGGGTGGGGGGCCGGGGAGCTGTTTTTT
clone_size: few
j_call: TRBJ2-2
v_call: TRBV6-5
d_call: NA

cdr3_aa: CASSLPQGNIQYF
cdr3_nt: TGTGCCAGCAGCTTACCTCAGGGAAACATTCAGTACTTC
clone_size: NA
j_call: TRBJ2-4
v_call: TRBV5-5
d_call: NA

cdr3_aa: CASSLTRLYNEQYF
cdr3_nt: TGTGCCAGCAGCTTAACGCGGCTCTACAATGAGCAGTACTTC
clone_size: NA
j_call: TRBJ2-7
v_call: TRBV7-9
d_call: NA

cdr3_aa: CASSLAGLGRENEQFF
cdr3_nt: TGTGCCAGCAGCTTGGCGGGACTAGGGAGGGAGAATGAGCAGTTCTTC
clone_size: NA
j_call: TRBJ2-1
v_call: TRBV5-6
d_call: TRBD2

cdr3_aa: CASNYLTGTPRDTQYF
cdr3_nt: TGTGCCAGCAATTATTTAACCGGGACCCCACGAGATACGCAGTATTTT
clone_size: NA
j_call: TRBJ2-3
v_call: TRBV12-3/TRBV12-4
d_call: NA

cdr3_aa: CASSQEASGDLNEQFF
cdr3_nt: TGTGCCAGCAGCCAAGAGGCTAGCGGGGACCTCAATGAGCAGTTCTTC
clone_size: NA
j_call: TRBJ2-1
v_call: TRBV3-1
d_call: TRBD2

cdr3_aa: CAISHSGGSTDTQYF
cdr3_nt: TGTGCCATCAGCCATAGCGGGGGGTCCACAGATACGCAGTATTTT
clone_size: NA
j_call: TRBJ2-3
v_call: TRBV10-3
d_call: TRBD2

cdr3_aa: CASSLEASGGAKQFF
cdr3_nt: TGTGCCAGCAGCTTAGAGGCTAGCGGGGGGGCCAAGCAGTTCTTC
clone_size: NA
j_call: TRBJ2-1
v_call: TRBV7-9
d_call: TRBD2

cdr3_aa: CASSQPGEGGEQYF
cdr3_nt: TGTGCCAGCAGCCAACCGGGGGAAGGAGGTGAGCAGTACTTC
clone_size: NA
j_call: TRBJ2-7
v_call: TRBV3-1
d_call: NA

cdr3_aa: CASSQDSASGGYNEQFF
cdr3_nt: TGCGCCAGCAGCCAAGATAGCGCTAGCGGGGGGTACAATGAGCAGTTCTTC
clone_size: NA
j_call: TRBJ2-1
v_call: TRBV4-1
d_call: TRBD2

cdr3_aa: CASSTLTGGTETQYF
cdr3_nt: TGTGCCAGCAGCACGTTGACAGGGGGCACTGAGACCCAGTACTTC
clone_size: few
j_call: TRBJ2-5
v_call: TRBV11-1
d_call: TRBD1

cdr3_aa: CASRNRGEQFF
cdr3_nt: TGTGCCAGCAGGAATCGTGGTGAGCAGTTCTTC
clone_size: NA
j_call: TRBJ2-1
v_call: TRBV12-3/TRBV12-4
d_call: NA

cdr3_aa: CASSPPTSGNYEQYF
cdr3_nt: TGTGCCAGCAGCCCTCCGACTAGCGGAAACTACGAGCAGTACTTC
clone_size: NA
j_call: TRBJ2-7
v_call: TRBV7-8
d_call: TRBD2

cdr3_aa: CASSRGILEGYEQYF
cdr3_nt: TGTGCCAGCAGCCGAGGGATCTTGGAGGGGTACGAGCAGTACTTC
clone_size: few
j_call: TRBJ2-7
v_call: TRBV6-5
d_call: NA

cdr3_aa: CGGGGEGGDTQYF
cdr3_nt: TGTGGCGGCGGGGGCGAGGGAGGAGATACGCAGTATTTT
clone_size: few
j_call: TRBJ2-3
v_call: TRBV7-9
d_call: NA

cdr3_aa: CASSDRWETQYF
cdr3_nt: TGTGCCAGCAGTGACAGATGGGAGACCCAGTACTTC
clone_size: NA
j_call: TRBJ2-5
v_call: TRBV2
d_call: NA

cdr3_aa: CASSGTGVTDTQYF
cdr3_nt: TGCGCCAGCAGCGGGACAGGGGTCACAGATACGCAGTATTTT
clone_size: few
j_call: TRBJ2-3
v_call: TRBV10-1
d_call: TRBD1

cdr3_aa: CSVEPPRVQETQYF
cdr3_nt: TGCAGCGTTGAGCCCCCTAGGGTTCAAGAGACCCAGTACTTC
clone_size: few
j_call: TRBJ2-5
v_call: TRBV29-1
d_call: NA

cdr3_aa: CASSLGGIDNQPQHF
cdr3_nt: TGTGCCAGCAGTTTAGGGGGTATCGACAATCAGCCCCAGCATTTT
clone_size: few
j_call: TRBJ1-5
v_call: TRBV12-3/TRBV12-4
d_call: NA

cdr3_aa: CASSPDRAISTGELFF
cdr3_nt: TGTGCCAGCAGTCCCGACAGGGCGATCAGCACCGGGGAGCTGTTTTTT
clone_size: NA
j_call: TRBJ2-2
v_call: TRBV2
d_call: TRBD1

cdr3_aa: CSAVPDWNEQYF
cdr3_nt: TGCAGCGCTGTCCCCGATTGGAACGAGCAGTACTTC
clone_size: NA
j_call: TRBJ2-7
v_call: TRBV29-1
d_call: NA

cdr3_aa: CASSLTSGENNEQFF
cdr3_nt: TGTGCCAGCAGTTTGACTAGCGGAGAAAACAATGAGCAGTTCTTC
clone_size: few
j_call: TRBJ2-1
v_call: TRBV6-5
d_call: TRBD2

cdr3_aa: CATLEQGNTEAFF
cdr3_nt: TGTGCCACCCTCGAACAGGGGAATACTGAAGCTTTCTTT
clone_size: few
j_call: TRBJ1-1
v_call: TRBV10-3
d_call: TRBD1

cdr3_aa: CASSYSTLGLVVYEQYF
cdr3_nt: TGTGCCAGCAGTTACTCGACGCTCGGGCTAGTAGTCTACGAGCAGTACTTC
clone_size: NA
j_call: TRBJ2-7
v_call: TRBV6-5
d_call: NA